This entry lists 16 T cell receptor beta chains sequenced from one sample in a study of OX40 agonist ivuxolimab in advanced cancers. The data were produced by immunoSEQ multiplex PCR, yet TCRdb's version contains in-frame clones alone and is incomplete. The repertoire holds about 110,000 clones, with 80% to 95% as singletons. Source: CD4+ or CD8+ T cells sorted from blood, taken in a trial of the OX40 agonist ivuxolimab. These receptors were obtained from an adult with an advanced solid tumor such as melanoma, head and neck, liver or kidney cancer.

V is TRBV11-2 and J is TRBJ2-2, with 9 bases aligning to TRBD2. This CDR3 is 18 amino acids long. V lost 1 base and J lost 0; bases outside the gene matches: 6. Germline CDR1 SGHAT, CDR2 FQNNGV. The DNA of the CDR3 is TGTGCCAGCAGCTTAGGGGTTAGCGGGGGCTCGAACACCGGGGAGCTGTTTTTT. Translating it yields CASSLGVSGGSNTGELFF.

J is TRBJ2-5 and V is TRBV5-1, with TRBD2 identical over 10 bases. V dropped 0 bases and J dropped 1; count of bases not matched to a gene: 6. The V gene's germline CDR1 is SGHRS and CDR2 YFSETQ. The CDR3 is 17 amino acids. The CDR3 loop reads CASSLAPSGGAQETQYF. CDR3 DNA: TGCGCCAGCAGCTTGGCCCCCAGCGGGGGGGCCCAAGAGACCCAGTACTTC.

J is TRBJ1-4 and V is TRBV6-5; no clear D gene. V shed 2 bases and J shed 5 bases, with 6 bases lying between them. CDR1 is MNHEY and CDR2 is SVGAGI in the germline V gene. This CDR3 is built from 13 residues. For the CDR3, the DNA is TGTGCCAGCAGTTACCAGGCAAATGAAAAACTGTTTTTT. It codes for CASSYQANEKLFF.

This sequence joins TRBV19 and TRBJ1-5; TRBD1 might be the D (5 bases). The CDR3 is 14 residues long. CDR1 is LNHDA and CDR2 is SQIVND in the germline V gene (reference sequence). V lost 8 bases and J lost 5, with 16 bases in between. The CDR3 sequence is CASDGWGVYQPQHF. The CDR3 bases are TGTGCCAGTGATGGGTGGGGCGTTTATCAGCCCCAGCATTTT.

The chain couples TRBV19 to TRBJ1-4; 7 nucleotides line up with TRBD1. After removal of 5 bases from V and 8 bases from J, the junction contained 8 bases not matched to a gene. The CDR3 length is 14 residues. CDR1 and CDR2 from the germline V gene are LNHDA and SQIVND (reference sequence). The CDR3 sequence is CASSLLAGGEKLFF. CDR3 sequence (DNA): TGTGCCAGTAGTTTGTTGGCAGGGGGAGAAAAACTGTTTTTT. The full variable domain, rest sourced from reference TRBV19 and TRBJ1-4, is DGGITQSPKYLFRKEGQNVTLSCEQNLNHDAMYWYRQDPGQGLRLIYYSQIVNDFQKGDIAEGYSVSREKKESFPLTVTSAQKNPTAFYLCASSLLAGGEKLFFGSGTQLSVL.

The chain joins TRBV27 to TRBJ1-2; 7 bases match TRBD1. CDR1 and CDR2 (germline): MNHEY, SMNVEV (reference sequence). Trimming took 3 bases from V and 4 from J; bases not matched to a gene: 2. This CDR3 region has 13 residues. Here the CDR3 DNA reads TGTGCCAGCAGTTTCGACAGGGCCTATGGCTACACCTTC. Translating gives CASSFDRAYGYTF.

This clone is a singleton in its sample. In nucleotides, the CDR3 is TGTGCCATCAGTGAGTCCGGGGACACAGATACGCAGTATTTT. Translated: CAISESGDTDTQYF. V and J are TRBV10-3 and TRBJ2-3; possibly TRBD2 for D (5 bases). This CDR3 has 14 amino acids. Trimming shortened V by 0 bases and J by 2 bases, and 6 bases separated the two germline ends. Germline V gives CDR1 ENHRY, CDR2 SYGVKD.

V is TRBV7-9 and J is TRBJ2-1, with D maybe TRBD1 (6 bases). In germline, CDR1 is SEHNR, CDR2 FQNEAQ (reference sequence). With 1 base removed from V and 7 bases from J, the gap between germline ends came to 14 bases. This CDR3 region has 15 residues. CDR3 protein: CASSLVAGEKNEQFF. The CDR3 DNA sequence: TGTGCCAGCAGCTTAGTTGCAGGGGAAAAGAATGAGCAGTTCTTC.

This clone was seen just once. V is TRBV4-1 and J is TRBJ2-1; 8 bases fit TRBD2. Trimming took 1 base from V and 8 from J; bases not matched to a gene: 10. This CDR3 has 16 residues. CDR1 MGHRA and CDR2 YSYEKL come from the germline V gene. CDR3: CASSQGRTGGPHEQFF. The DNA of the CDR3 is TGCGCCAGCAGCCAAGGACGAACGGGAGGGCCGCATGAGCAGTTCTTC.

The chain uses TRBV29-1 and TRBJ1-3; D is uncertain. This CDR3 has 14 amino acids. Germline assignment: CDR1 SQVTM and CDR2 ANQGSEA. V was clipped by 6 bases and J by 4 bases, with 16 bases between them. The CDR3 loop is CSVSFSGGGNTIYF. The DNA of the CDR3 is TGCAGCGTATCATTCTCAGGCGGGGGAAACACCATATATTTT.

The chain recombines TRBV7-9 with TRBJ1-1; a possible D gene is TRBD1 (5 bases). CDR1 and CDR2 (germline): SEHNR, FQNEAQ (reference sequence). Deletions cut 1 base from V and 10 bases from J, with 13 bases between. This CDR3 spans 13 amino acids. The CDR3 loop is CASSLDPVGGAFF. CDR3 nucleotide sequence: TGTGCCAGCAGCTTAGATCCAGTCGGGGGAGCTTTCTTT.

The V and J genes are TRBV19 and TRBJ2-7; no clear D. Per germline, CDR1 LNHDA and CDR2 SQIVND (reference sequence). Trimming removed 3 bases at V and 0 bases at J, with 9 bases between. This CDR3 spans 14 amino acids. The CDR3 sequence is CASSMWAYSYEQYF. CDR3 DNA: TGTGCCAGTAGTATGTGGGCTTACTCCTACGAGCAGTACTTC.

DNA for the CDR3: TGTGCCAGCAGTGTGTCCAGCGGGAGGGTCTCCTACAATGAGCAGTTCTTC. It encodes CASSVSSGRVSYNEQFF. The V gene is TRBV6-4, the J gene TRBJ2-1, with 10 bases lining up with TRBD2. This CDR3 spans 17 amino acids. Germline loops: CDR1 MRHNA, CDR2 SNTAGT. The V gene end was trimmed by 4 bases and the J gene end by 0 bases; junction bases not matched to a gene: 6.

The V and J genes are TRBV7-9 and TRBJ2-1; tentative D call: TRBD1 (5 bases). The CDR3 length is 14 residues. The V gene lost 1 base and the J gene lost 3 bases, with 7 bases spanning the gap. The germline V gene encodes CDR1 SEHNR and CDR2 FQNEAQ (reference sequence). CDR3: CASSLGGVYNEQFF. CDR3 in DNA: TGTGCCAGCAGCTTAGGGGGCGTCTACAATGAGCAGTTCTTC.

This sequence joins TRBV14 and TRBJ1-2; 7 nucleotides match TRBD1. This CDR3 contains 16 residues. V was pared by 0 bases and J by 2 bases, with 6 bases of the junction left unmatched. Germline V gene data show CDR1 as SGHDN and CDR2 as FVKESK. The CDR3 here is CASSQDFRDRNYGYTF. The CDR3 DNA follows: TGTGCCAGCAGCCAAGATTTCCGGGACAGAAACTATGGCTACACCTTC.

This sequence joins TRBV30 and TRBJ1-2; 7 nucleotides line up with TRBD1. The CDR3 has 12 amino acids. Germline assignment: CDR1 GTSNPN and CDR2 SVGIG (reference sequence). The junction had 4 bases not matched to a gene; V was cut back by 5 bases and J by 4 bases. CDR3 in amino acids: CAWQQGRYGYTF. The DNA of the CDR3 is TGTGCCTGGCAACAGGGGCGCTATGGCTACACCTTC.